This TCR beta chain originates from a study of OX40 agonist ivuxolimab in advanced cancers. Across the whole study: Mean age approximately 66 years, range 23 to 79; about 81% male.

V was clipped by 4 bases and J by 7 bases, with 17 bases between them. This CDR3 has 14 amino acids. Germline CDR1 reads SGHNT; CDR2 reads YYREEE (reference sequence). Concerning this clone itself: Its antigen is unidentified.

Overall study findings and caveats: CD8+ T cells were the subset that, on average, had more expanded clones than CD4+.

The data were produced by immunoSEQ multiplex PCR, yet TCRdb's version contains in-frame clones alone and is incomplete. Of tens of thousands of clones detected, 70% to 90% appear once; the ten largest clones hold 2.5% to 3%. Sequencing was performed on CD4+ or CD8+ T cells sorted from blood, taken in a trial of the OX40 agonist ivuxolimab. This sequence joins TRBV5-4 and TRBJ1-2; D ambiguous. This TCR was sampled from an adult with an advanced solid tumor such as melanoma, head and neck, liver or kidney cancer. CDR3 residues: CASSPDVSGGGYTF. CDR3 coding DNA: TGTGCCAGCAGCCCCGATGTTTCAGGAGGTGGCTACACCTTC. The variable domain in full, completed from reference TRBV5-4 and TRBJ1-2, reads ETGVTQSPTHLIKTRGQQVTLRCSSQSGHNTVSWYQQALGQGPQFIFQYYREEENGRGNFPPRFSGLQFPNYSSELNVNALELDDSALYLCASSPDVSGGGYTFGSGTRLTVV.